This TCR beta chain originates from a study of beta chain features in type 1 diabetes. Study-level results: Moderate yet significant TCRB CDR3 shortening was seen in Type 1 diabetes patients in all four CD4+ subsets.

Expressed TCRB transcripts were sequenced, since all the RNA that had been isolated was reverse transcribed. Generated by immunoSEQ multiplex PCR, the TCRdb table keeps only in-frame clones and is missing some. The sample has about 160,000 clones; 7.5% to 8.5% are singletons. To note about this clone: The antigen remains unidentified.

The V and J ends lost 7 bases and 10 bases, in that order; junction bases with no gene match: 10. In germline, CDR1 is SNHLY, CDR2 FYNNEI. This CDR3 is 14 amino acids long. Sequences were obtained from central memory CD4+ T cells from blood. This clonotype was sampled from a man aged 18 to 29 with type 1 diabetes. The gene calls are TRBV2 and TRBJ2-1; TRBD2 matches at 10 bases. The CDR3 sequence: CASKEVLAGLEQFF. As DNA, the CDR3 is TGTGCCAGCAAGGAGGTACTAGCGGGATTGGAGCAGTTCTTC.